This is a list of T cell receptor beta chains from one sample in a study of identical twins. Each CDR3 protein is one row after TCRdb ran MiXCR on the 5' RACE reads. The sample contains fewer than 550,000 distinct CDR3 sequences, approximately 14% of which appear only once. This same sample was also taken into another study, of yellow fever vaccine responses in identical twins.

The specimen was CD4+ T cells sorted from blood. These receptors all stem from a woman under 30 in good health. CDR3s include the opening cysteine and the closing phenylalanine or tryptophan. The D gene is left open where the match is weak. Size is omitted from some rows. Given values are once, few, many or a class for expanded clones.

len	abundance	v_gene	d_gene	j_gene	CDR3aa	CDR3nt
12	.	TRBV29-1	.	TRBJ2-7	CSVRQDSYEQYF	TGCAGCGTTAGACAGGACTCCTACGAGCAGTACTTC
15	few	TRBV12-3/TRBV12-4	.	TRBJ2-2	CASSTEARGTGELFF	TGTGCCAGCAGTACGGAGGCCCGGGGGACCGGGGAGCTGTTTTTT
17	.	TRBV6-1	TRBD1	TRBJ1-5	CASSAPGGAPSNQPQHF	TGTGCCAGCAGTGCACCAGGGGGCGCGCCTAGCAATCAGCCCCAGCATTTT
14	few	TRBV20-1	.	TRBJ2-5	CSASSGRVQETQYF	TGCAGTGCTAGCTCGGGCCGGGTCCAAGAGACCCAGTACTTC
14	many	TRBV7-9	.	TRBJ2-1	CASEEGVIVNEQFF	TGTGCCAGCGAAGAGGGAGTTATAGTAAATGAGCAGTTCTTC
13	few	TRBV11-2	.	TRBJ1-1	CASSSRGGAEAFF	TGTGCCAGCAGCTCCCGGGGGGGTGCTGAAGCTTTCTTT
14	few	TRBV9	.	TRBJ2-3	CASGRGLFTDTQYF	TGTGCCAGTGGTCGGGGACTCTTCACAGATACGCAGTATTTT
13	.	TRBV2	.	TRBJ2-2	CASSGDLTGELFF	TGTGCCAGCAGCGGGGACCTCACCGGGGAGCTGTTTTTT
14	.	TRBV25-1	TRBD2	TRBJ2-1	CATQGLAGDNEQFF	TGTGCCACCCAGGGGCTAGCGGGAGACAATGAGCAGTTCTTC
16	few	TRBV20-1	.	TRBJ2-7	CSARGSPSPLVYEQYF	TGCAGTGCTAGGGGGTCCCCTAGCCCACTAGTCTACGAGCAGTACTTC
16	many	TRBV5-5	.	TRBJ2-3	CASSPDLARTTDTQYF	TGTGCCAGCAGCCCTGATTTGGCGCGGACCACAGATACGCAGTATTTT
13	few	TRBV20-1	.	TRBJ1-1	CSARWSPNTEAFF	TGCAGTGCCAGGTGGAGCCCGAACACTGAAGCTTTCTTT
11	few	TRBV29-1	.	TRBJ2-1	CSVDRSRGQFF	TGCAGCGTTGATAGGTCCCGGGGGCAGTTCTTC
13	.	TRBV20-1	.	TRBJ1-3	CSAGGGLGNTIYF	TGCAGTGCTGGGGGTGGTTTGGGAAACACCATATATTTT
17	few	TRBV15	.	TRBJ2-1	CATSRGENILSYNEQFF	TGTGCCACCAGCAGAGGTGAGAATATTCTCTCCTACAATGAGCAGTTCTTC
13	.	TRBV10-3	.	TRBJ1-1	CATYTDMNTEAFF	TGTGCCACCTACACCGACATGAACACTGAAGCTTTCTTT
15	few	TRBV2	TRBD1	TRBJ2-5	CASTGQGAYRETQYF	TGTGCCAGCACTGGACAGGGGGCGTATCGGGAGACCCAGTACTTC
11	many	TRBV14	.	TRBJ2-6	CASSQGFVLTF	TGTGCCAGCAGCCAAGGATTCGTCCTGACTTTC
12	once	TRBV28	.	TRBJ1-5	CASTKAGQPQHF	TGTGCCAGCACCAAGGCGGGGCAGCCCCAGCATTTT
14	.	TRBV12-3/TRBV12-4	.	TRBJ2-3	CASSSDPLGDTQYF	TGTGCCAGCAGTTCGGACCCATTAGGGGATACGCAGTATTTT
13	.	TRBV6-4	.	TRBJ2-3	CASSDSSGSRRYF	TGTGCCAGCAGTGACTCGAGCGGGTCCCGAAGGTATTTT
15	.	TRBV6-2/TRBV6-3	.	TRBJ2-3	CASSYAARVADTQYF	TGTGCCAGCAGTTACGCGGCAAGGGTGGCAGATACGCAGTATTTT
13	.	TRBV7-9	.	TRBJ2-3	CASSRYLTDTQYF	TGTGCCAGCAGCCGTTATCTCACAGATACGCAGTATTTT
16	few	TRBV11-2	TRBD2	TRBJ2-7	CASSPDRGLAKYEQYF	TGTGCCAGCAGCCCCGACAGGGGACTAGCGAAATACGAGCAGTACTTC
12	.	TRBV28	.	TRBJ1-2	CASSGTTEGYTF	TGTGCCAGCAGTGGGACAACGGAAGGCTACACCTTC
11	.	TRBV10-3	.	TRBJ2-1	CAISVYNEQFF	TGTGCCATCAGTGTTTATAATGAGCAGTTCTTC
15	.	TRBV24-1	TRBD1	TRBJ2-5	CATSERDRGRETQYF	TGTGCCACCAGTGAAAGGGACAGGGGGCGAGAGACCCAGTACTTC
13	few	TRBV7-9	.	TRBJ2-3	CASSFGGAGTQYF	TGTGCCAGCAGCTTTGGGGGCGCGGGGACGCAGTATTTT
14	few	TRBV20-1	TRBD2	TRBJ2-3	CSARTSGGTDTQYF	TGCAGTGCTAGGACTAGCGGGGGGACAGATACGCAGTATTTT
15	many	TRBV7-9	TRBD1	TRBJ2-5	CASREGAMDKETQYF	TGTGCCAGTCGTGAGGGGGCGATGGACAAGGAGACCCAGTACTTC
15	once	TRBV1	.	TRBJ2-5	CCAIPGQGPGYLQYF	TGCTGTGCTATACCCGGACAGGGCCCAGGGTATTTGCAGTACTTC
15	many	TRBV12-3/TRBV12-4	.	TRBJ1-5	CASSLAGQINQPQHF	TGTGCCAGCAGTTTAGCCGGACAGATCAATCAGCCCCAGCATTTT
16	.	TRBV19	TRBD2	TRBJ2-1	CASSTKGTSGLNEQFF	TGTGCCAGTAGTACCAAGGGGACTAGCGGACTCAATGAGCAGTTCTTC
15	.	TRBV20-1	.	TRBJ2-2	CSARAQGTGSGELFF	TGCAGTGCTAGAGCACAGGGTACTGGATCCGGGGAGCTGTTTTTT
17	.	TRBV7-9	.	TRBJ2-4	CASSFLADSLAKNIQYF	TGTGCCAGCAGCTTCTTGGCCGATTCACTAGCCAAAAACATTCAGTACTTC
15	many	TRBV20-1	TRBD1	TRBJ1-1	CSASPGQGGNTEAFF	TGCAGTGCTAGCCCGGGACAGGGGGGGAACACTGAAGCTTTCTTT
12	.	TRBV29-1	TRBD1	TRBJ1-5	CSVATGNQPQHF	TGCAGCGTTGCGACAGGGAATCAGCCCCAGCATTTT
13	.	TRBV20-1	.	TRBJ2-5	CSARTEPQETQYF	TGCAGTGCTAGGACAGAGCCCCAAGAGACCCAGTACTTC
14	.	TRBV27	.	TRBJ2-7	CASSPLRGPYEQYF	TGTGCCAGCAGCCCCCTTAGGGGACCCTACGAGCAGTACTTC
14	many	TRBV10-2	TRBD1	TRBJ2-2	CASRGQGVTGELFF	TGCGCCAGCAGGGGACAGGGGGTAACCGGGGAGCTGTTTTTT
16	once	TRBV29-1	.	TRBJ1-1	CSAQARGSRGYTEAFF	TGCAGCGCCCAGGCTAGGGGCAGCCGGGGGTACACTGAAGCTTTCTTT
13	few	TRBV11-3	.	TRBJ2-1	CASSLEGAGEQFF	TGTGCCAGCAGCTTAGAGGGGGCTGGTGAGCAGTTCTTC
18	.	TRBV4-2	TRBD1	TRBJ2-6	CASSLGQGASPGANVLTF	TGTGCCAGCAGCCTAGGACAGGGGGCTTCACCTGGGGCCAACGTCCTGACTTTC
15	few	TRBV12-3/TRBV12-4	TRBD1	TRBJ1-1	CASRTGNLMNTEAFF	TGTGCCAGCAGGACAGGGAATCTGATGAACACTGAAGCTTTCTTT
17	few	TRBV4-2	.	TRBJ2-6	CASSQDPRASGANVLTF	TGTGCCAGCAGCCAAGATCCCCGGGCCTCTGGGGCCAACGTCCTGACTTTC
14	few	TRBV12-3/TRBV12-4	.	TRBJ2-5	CASRREGTKETQYF	TGTGCCAGCAGGCGCGAGGGGACAAAAGAGACCCAGTACTTC
16	few	TRBV5-1	TRBD2	TRBJ2-1	CASTLGGSANYNEQFF	TGCGCCAGCACTTTGGGAGGGTCTGCTAACTACAATGAGCAGTTCTTC
14	.	TRBV27	TRBD2	TRBJ2-7	CASRASGRKYEQYF	TGTGCCAGCAGAGCTAGCGGGAGAAAATACGAGCAGTACTTC
13	few	TRBV29-1	TRBD1	TRBJ1-5	CSVVGQDGQPQHF	TGCAGCGTCGTCGGACAGGACGGCCAGCCCCAGCATTTT
18	few	TRBV11-1	.	TRBJ2-1	CASSSDTRQGQSYNEQFF	TGTGCCAGCAGCTCAGATACGAGGCAGGGGCAGTCCTACAATGAGCAGTTCTTC
14	many	TRBV20-1	TRBD2	TRBJ2-1	CSAPGAGGLNEQFF	TGCAGTGCCCCGGGGGCGGGGGGGCTCAATGAGCAGTTCTTC
15	.	TRBV7-9	TRBD2	TRBJ2-1	CASSGGGLGDNEQFF	TGTGCCAGCAGCGGGGGAGGACTAGGTGACAATGAGCAGTTCTTC